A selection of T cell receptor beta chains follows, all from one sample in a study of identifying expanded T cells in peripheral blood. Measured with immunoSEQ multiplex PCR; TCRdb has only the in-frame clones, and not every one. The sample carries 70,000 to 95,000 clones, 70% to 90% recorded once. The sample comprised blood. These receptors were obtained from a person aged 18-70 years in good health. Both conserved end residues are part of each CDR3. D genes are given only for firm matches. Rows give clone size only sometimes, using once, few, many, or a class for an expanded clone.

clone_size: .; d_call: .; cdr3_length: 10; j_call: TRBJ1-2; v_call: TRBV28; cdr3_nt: TGTGCCAGTCGGGGGATTGGCTACACCTTC; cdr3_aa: CASRGIGYTF
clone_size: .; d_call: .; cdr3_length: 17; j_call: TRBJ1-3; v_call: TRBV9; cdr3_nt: TGTGCCAGCAGCGTTGGGGGTGGCATGACCTCTGGAAACACCATATATTTT; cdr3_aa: CASSVGGGMTSGNTIYF
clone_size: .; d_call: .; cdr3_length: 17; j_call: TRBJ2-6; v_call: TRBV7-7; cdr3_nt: TGTGCCAGCAGCTTAGCGCCCGGGGCCTCTGGGGCCAACGTCCTGACTTTC; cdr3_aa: CASSLAPGASGANVLTF
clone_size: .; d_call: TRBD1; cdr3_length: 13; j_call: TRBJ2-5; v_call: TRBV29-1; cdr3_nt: TGCAGCGATAGACAGGGGCCCCAAGAGACCCAGTACTTC; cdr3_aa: CSDRQGPQETQYF
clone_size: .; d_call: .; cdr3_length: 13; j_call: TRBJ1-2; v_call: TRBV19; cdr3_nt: TGTGCCAGCGTGGACCGCTGGAGGAATGGCTACACCTTC; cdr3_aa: CASVDRWRNGYTF
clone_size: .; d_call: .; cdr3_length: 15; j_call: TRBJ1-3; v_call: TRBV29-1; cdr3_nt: TGCAGCGTTGTACTGCGTGACAGACGCGGAAACACCATATATTTT; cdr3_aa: CSVVLRDRRGNTIYF
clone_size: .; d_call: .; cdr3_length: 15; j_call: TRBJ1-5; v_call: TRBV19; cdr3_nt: TGTGCCAGTAGACTTTACATTATCTCCAATCAGCCCCAGCATTTT; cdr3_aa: CASRLYIISNQPQHF
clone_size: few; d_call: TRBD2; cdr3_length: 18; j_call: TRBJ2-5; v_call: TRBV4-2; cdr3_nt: TGTGCCAGCAGCCCCGGGACTAGCGGGGGGGCAATTTTGAAGACCCAGTACTTC; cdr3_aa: CASSPGTSGGAILKTQYF
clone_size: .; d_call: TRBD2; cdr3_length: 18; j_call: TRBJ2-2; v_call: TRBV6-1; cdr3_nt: TGTGCCAGCAGTGAATTGACTAGCGGGAGGGGGGGCACCGGGGAGCTGTTTTTT; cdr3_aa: CASSELTSGRGGTGELFF
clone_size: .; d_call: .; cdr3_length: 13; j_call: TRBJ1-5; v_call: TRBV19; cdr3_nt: TGTGCCAGTAGCCGGGGGTCGGATCAGCCCCAGCATTTT; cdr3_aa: CASSRGSDQPQHF
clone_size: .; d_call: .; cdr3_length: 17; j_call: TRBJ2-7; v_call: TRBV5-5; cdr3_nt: TGTGCCAGCAGCCCTGCACCCCCGGGGGGCTCTGGATACGAGCAGTACTTC; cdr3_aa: CASSPAPPGGSGYEQYF
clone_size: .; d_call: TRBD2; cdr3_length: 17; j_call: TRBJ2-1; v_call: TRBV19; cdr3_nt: TGTGCCAGTAATGACCCTGGGACTAGCGGGGATCGGTGGGAGCAGTTCTTC; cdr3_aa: CASNDPGTSGDRWEQFF
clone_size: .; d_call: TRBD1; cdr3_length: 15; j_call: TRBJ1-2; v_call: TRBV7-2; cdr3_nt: TGTGCCAGCAGCTTAGTTGGCGGGACAGGGGATGGCTACACCTTC; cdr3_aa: CASSLVGGTGDGYTF
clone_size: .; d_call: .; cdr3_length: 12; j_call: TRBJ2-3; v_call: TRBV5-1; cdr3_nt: TGCGCCAGCAGCGGAACACAAGATACGCAGTATTTT; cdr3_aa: CASSGTQDTQYF
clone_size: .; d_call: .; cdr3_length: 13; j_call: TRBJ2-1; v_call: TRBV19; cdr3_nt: TGTGCCAGTAGTATGCGTCTATCGGGTGAGCAGTTCTTC; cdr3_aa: CASSMRLSGEQFF
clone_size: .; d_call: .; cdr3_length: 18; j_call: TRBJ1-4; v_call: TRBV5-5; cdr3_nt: TGTGCCAGCAGCTTGGCTATACGGCAGGGGATCACTAATGAAAAACTGTTTTTT; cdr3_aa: CASSLAIRQGITNEKLFF
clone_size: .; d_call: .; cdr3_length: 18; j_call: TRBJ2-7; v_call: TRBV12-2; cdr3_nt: TGTGCAAGTCGCAGAAATACTAGCGGGAGGTCTCATTTGTACGAGCAGTACTTC; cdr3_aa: CASRRNTSGRSHLYEQYF
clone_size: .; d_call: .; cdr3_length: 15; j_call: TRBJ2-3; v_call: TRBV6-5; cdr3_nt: TGTGCCAGACAAGACTGGTACCCTAGCACAGATACGCAGTATTTT; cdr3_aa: CARQDWYPSTDTQYF
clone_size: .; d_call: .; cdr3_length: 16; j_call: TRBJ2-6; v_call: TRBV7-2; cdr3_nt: TGTGCCAGCAGCTTAGCGTCAGGGCCCGGGGCCAACGTCCTGACTTTC; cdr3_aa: CASSLASGPGANVLTF
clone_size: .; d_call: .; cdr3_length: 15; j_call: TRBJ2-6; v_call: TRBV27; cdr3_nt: TGTGCCAGCAGTTTAAGGAGCTCTGGGGCCAACGTCCTGACTTTC; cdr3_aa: CASSLRSSGANVLTF
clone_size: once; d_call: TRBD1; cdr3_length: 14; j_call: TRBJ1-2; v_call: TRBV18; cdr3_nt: TGTGCCAGCTCACCAACGGGACAGGGGTTTGGCTACACCTTC; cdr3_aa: CASSPTGQGFGYTF
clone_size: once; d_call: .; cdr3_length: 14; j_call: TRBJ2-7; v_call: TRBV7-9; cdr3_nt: TGTGCCAGCAGCTTATCCCCCCCAGACTACGAGCAGTACTTC; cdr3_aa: CASSLSPPDYEQYF
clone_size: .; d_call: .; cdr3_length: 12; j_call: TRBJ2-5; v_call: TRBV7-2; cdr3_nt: TGTGCCAGCAGCTTAGCTTTAGAGACCCAGTACTTC; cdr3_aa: CASSLALETQYF
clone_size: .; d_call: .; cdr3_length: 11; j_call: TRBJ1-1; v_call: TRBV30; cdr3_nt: TGTGCCTGGAGGGGGGAGAGTGAAGCTTTCTTT; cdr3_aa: CAWRGESEAFF
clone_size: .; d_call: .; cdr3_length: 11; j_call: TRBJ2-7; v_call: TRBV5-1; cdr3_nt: TGCGCCAGCAGCAACATCTACGAGCAGTACTTC; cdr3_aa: CASSNIYEQYF
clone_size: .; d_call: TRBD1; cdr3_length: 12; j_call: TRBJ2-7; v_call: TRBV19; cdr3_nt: TGTGCCAGTAGCGAAACACAGGGGAAGCAGTACTTC; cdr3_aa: CASSETQGKQYF
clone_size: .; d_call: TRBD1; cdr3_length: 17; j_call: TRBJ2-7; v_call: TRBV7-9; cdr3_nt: TGTGCCAGCAGCCCTAGTGCCCCCGGGACAGGGGGCGACGAGCAGTACTTC; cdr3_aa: CASSPSAPGTGGDEQYF
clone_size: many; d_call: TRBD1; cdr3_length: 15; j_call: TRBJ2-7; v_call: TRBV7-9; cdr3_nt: TGTGCCAGCAGCCCCCGACAGGGAGAAGTCTACGAGCAGTACTTC; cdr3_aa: CASSPRQGEVYEQYF
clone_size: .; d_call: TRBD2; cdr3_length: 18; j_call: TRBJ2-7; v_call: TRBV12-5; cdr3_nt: TGTGCTAGTGGCCATGGACTAGCGGGGTACACCAACACTACCGAGCAGTACTTC; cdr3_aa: CASGHGLAGYTNTTEQYF
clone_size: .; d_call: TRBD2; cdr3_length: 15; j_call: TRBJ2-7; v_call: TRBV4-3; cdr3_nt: TGCGCCAGCAGCCTGCAGCGGGGGGCCCCCTACGAGCAGTACTTC; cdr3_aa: CASSLQRGAPYEQYF
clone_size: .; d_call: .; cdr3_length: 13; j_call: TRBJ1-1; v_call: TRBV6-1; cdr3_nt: TGTGCCAGCAGTCCCCAGATGAACACTGAAGCTTTCTTT; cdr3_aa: CASSPQMNTEAFF
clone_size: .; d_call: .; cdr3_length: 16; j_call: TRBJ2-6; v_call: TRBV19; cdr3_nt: TGTGCCAGTTCTACAAAGGGCAGCTCTGGGGCCAACGTCCTGACTTTC; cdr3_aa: CASSTKGSSGANVLTF
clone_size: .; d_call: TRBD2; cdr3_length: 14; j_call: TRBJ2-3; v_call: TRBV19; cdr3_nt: TGTGCCAGTAGACAGGGACTAGCCACAGATACGCAGTATTTT; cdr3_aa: CASRQGLATDTQYF
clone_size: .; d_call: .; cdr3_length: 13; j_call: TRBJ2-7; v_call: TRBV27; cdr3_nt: TGTGCCAGCTCAACCCGGGGAAACTACGAGCAGTACTTC; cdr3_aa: CASSTRGNYEQYF
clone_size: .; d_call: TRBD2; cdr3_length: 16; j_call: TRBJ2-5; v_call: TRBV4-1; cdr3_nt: TGCGCCAGCAGCCAAGATCGGGGGACTAGTGGCGAGACCCAGTACTTC; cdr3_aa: CASSQDRGTSGETQYF
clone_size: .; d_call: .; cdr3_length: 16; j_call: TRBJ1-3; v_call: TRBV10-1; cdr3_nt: TGCGCCAGCAGTGAGAAGGTCCTTGGCTCTGGAAACACCATATATTTT; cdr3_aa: CASSEKVLGSGNTIYF
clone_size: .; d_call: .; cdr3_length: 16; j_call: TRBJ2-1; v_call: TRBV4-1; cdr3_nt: TGCGCCAGCAGCCTTCCCCAGGGTCGCGGTTACAATGAGCAGTTCTTC; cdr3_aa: CASSLPQGRGYNEQFF
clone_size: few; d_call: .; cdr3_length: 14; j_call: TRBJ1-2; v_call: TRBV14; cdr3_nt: TGTGCCAGCAGCCAGGCAGGGCCCAACTATGGCTACACCTTC; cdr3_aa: CASSQAGPNYGYTF
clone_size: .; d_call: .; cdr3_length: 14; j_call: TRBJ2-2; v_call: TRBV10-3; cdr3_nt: TGTGCCATCCACGACACCACGAACACCGGGGAGCTGTTTTTT; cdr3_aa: CAIHDTTNTGELFF
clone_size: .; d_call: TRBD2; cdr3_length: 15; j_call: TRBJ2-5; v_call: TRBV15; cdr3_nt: TGTGCCACCAGTGCGGGGGGACTAGACCAAGAGACCCAGTACTTC; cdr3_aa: CATSAGGLDQETQYF
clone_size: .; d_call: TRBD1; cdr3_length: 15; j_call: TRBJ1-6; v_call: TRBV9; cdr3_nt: TGTGCCAGCAGCGTGCAGGACAGGTCAAATTCACCCCTCCACTTT; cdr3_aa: CASSVQDRSNSPLHF
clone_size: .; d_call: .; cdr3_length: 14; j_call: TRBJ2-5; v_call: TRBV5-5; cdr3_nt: TGTGCCAGCAGCTTGGCATACAGGCCAGAGACCCAGTACTTC; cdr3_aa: CASSLAYRPETQYF
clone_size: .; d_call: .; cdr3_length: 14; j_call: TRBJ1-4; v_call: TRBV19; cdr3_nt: TGTGCCAGTAACCCTGAGGGGGGGAGAGAAAAACTGTTTTTT; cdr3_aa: CASNPEGGREKLFF
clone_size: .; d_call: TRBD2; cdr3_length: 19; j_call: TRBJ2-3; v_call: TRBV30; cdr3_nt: TGTGCCGGGAGGGGTAAGGGTGGCGGGGGACTTTTTAGCACAGATACGCAGTATTTT; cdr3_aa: CAGRGKGGGGLFSTDTQYF
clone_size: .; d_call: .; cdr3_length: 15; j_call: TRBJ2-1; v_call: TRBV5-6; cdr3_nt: TGTGCCAGCAGCGGACAATGGATCTTCTACAATGAGCAGTTCTTC; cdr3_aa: CASSGQWIFYNEQFF